These T cell receptor beta chains were read from a single sample in a study of blood T cell repertoires in COVID-19. This table comes from immunoSEQ multiplex PCR, and its TCRdb copy is limited to in-frame clones, with some not included. The repertoire has some 240,000 clones, roughly 90% of them found once; the top ten carry 2.1%. The specimen sequenced was peripheral blood. The receptor set was obtained from a woman in her sixties or seventies with COVID-19, enrolled during active disease. Both conserved end residues are part of each CDR3. Fields, in order: J gene, D gene, V gene, clone size, CDR3 DNA, CDR3 protein. D genes are given only for firm matches. Size values are once, few and many counts, or a class for expanded clones, and some rows have none.

J gene: TRBJ1-1; D gene: TRBD1; V gene: TRBV4-3; clone size: NA; CDR3 DNA: TGCGCCAGCAGCCAAAAGACCCCGCGGGACAGGAGGGTAACTGAAGCTTTCTTT; CDR3 protein: CASSQKTPRDRRVTEAFF
J gene: TRBJ2-7; D gene: TRBD1; V gene: TRBV4-1; clone size: NA; CDR3 DNA: TGCGCCAGCAGCCAGTTCACAGGGGGCACGTACGAGCAGTACTTC; CDR3 protein: CASSQFTGGTYEQYF
J gene: TRBJ2-7; D gene: TRBD1; V gene: TRBV2; clone size: NA; CDR3 DNA: TGTGCCAGCGCACCCGGGACAGCCTCCTACGAGCAGTACTTC; CDR3 protein: CASAPGTASYEQYF
J gene: TRBJ1-5; D gene: TRBD1; V gene: TRBV12-3/TRBV12-4; clone size: NA; CDR3 DNA: TGTGCCAGCACCCAGGGGGCAAGTCAGCCCCAGCATTTT; CDR3 protein: CASTQGASQPQHF
J gene: TRBJ2-1; D gene: TRBD2; V gene: TRBV2; clone size: NA; CDR3 DNA: TGTGCCAGCATCAAAGCGGGGAGCTCCTACAATGAGCAGTTCTTC; CDR3 protein: CASIKAGSSYNEQFF
J gene: TRBJ1-5; D gene: TRBD1; V gene: TRBV28; clone size: NA; CDR3 DNA: TGTGCCAGCAGTGGGGGACAGAACGGCAATCAGCCCCAGCATTTT; CDR3 protein: CASSGGQNGNQPQHF
J gene: TRBJ1-2; D gene: TRBD1; V gene: TRBV7-8; clone size: NA; CDR3 DNA: TGTGCCAGCACCGAGGGACAGGGGAGGGCTGGCTACACCTTC; CDR3 protein: CASTEGQGRAGYTF
J gene: TRBJ1-3; D gene: NA; V gene: TRBV30; clone size: NA; CDR3 DNA: TGTGCCTGGAACAGGGATTCTGGAAACACCATATATTTT; CDR3 protein: CAWNRDSGNTIYF
J gene: TRBJ1-6; D gene: TRBD1; V gene: TRBV27; clone size: NA; CDR3 DNA: TGTGCCAGCAGTCAGACAGGGACCTATAATTCACCCCTCCACTTT; CDR3 protein: CASSQTGTYNSPLHF
J gene: TRBJ1-4; D gene: NA; V gene: TRBV11-2; clone size: NA; CDR3 DNA: TGTGCCAGCAGCCCTAGGGGAACCGTCGGGGGTGAAAAACTGTTTTTT; CDR3 protein: CASSPRGTVGGEKLFF
J gene: TRBJ1-3; D gene: TRBD1; V gene: TRBV7-2; clone size: few; CDR3 DNA: TGTGCCAGCAGCTTAAACCCAGGGGGTCTCGTCTCTGGAAACACCATATATTTT; CDR3 protein: CASSLNPGGLVSGNTIYF
J gene: TRBJ2-3; D gene: TRBD2; V gene: TRBV19; clone size: NA; CDR3 DNA: TGTGCCAGTAGGACACTAGCGGGACCCACAGATACGCAGTATTTT; CDR3 protein: CASRTLAGPTDTQYF
J gene: TRBJ2-7; D gene: NA; V gene: TRBV5-1; clone size: once; CDR3 DNA: TGCGCCAGCAGCTTGGCGGCGGGGAGGTTGTACGAGCAGTACTTC; CDR3 protein: CASSLAAGRLYEQYF
J gene: TRBJ2-1; D gene: NA; V gene: TRBV13; clone size: NA; CDR3 DNA: TGTGCCAGCAGCTTAACAGAGCTTTATGAGCAGTTCTTC; CDR3 protein: CASSLTELYEQFF
J gene: TRBJ1-3; D gene: NA; V gene: TRBV5-8; clone size: NA; CDR3 DNA: TGTGCCAGCAGACAACAAGAAGCTGGAAACACCATATATTTT; CDR3 protein: CASRQQEAGNTIYF
J gene: TRBJ1-4; D gene: NA; V gene: TRBV7-9; clone size: NA; CDR3 DNA: TGTGCCAGCACCCCGACAGGCCTAGCAACTAATGAAAAACTGTTTTTT; CDR3 protein: CASTPTGLATNEKLFF
J gene: TRBJ1-4; D gene: NA; V gene: TRBV5-6; clone size: NA; CDR3 DNA: TGTGCCAGCAGCCCAAGGGCCTCACCTGGGAGTGAAAAACTGTTTTTT; CDR3 protein: CASSPRASPGSEKLFF
J gene: TRBJ1-1; D gene: NA; V gene: TRBV7-8; clone size: NA; CDR3 DNA: TGTGCCAGCAGCCCAGGTTTGGGGCAGTGGGCTGAAGCTTTCTTT; CDR3 protein: CASSPGLGQWAEAFF
J gene: TRBJ1-3; D gene: NA; V gene: TRBV19; clone size: NA; CDR3 DNA: TGTGCCAGTAGTATCCGAACCGGGGGATTCACGAGAAACACCATATATTTT; CDR3 protein: CASSIRTGGFTRNTIYF
J gene: TRBJ2-1; D gene: TRBD1; V gene: TRBV7-2; clone size: NA; CDR3 DNA: TGTGCCAGCAGCTCCCAGGGGGTCCGGGTCGGCAATGAGCAGTTCTTC; CDR3 protein: CASSSQGVRVGNEQFF
J gene: TRBJ2-1; D gene: TRBD1; V gene: TRBV15; clone size: once; CDR3 DNA: TGTGCCACCAGCATATTGACAGGGGGCAATGAGCAGTTCTTC; CDR3 protein: CATSILTGGNEQFF
J gene: TRBJ2-1; D gene: NA; V gene: TRBV11-1; clone size: once; CDR3 DNA: TGTGCCAGCAGCTCCGACAGCTACAATGAGCAGTTCTTC; CDR3 protein: CASSSDSYNEQFF
J gene: TRBJ1-5; D gene: TRBD1; V gene: TRBV5-5; clone size: NA; CDR3 DNA: TGTGCCAGCAGCCGGGGGGCGGGACAGGGATTCGATCAGCCCCAGCATTTT; CDR3 protein: CASSRGAGQGFDQPQHF
J gene: TRBJ1-1; D gene: NA; V gene: TRBV6-2/TRBV6-3; clone size: NA; CDR3 DNA: TGTGCCAGCAGTCCGCAGGGGCATAGCACTGAAGCTTTCTTT; CDR3 protein: CASSPQGHSTEAFF
J gene: TRBJ1-2; D gene: TRBD1; V gene: TRBV10-3; clone size: NA; CDR3 DNA: TGTGCCATCAGTGCCGGGACAGTGGTTGAGGGTGGCTACACCTTC; CDR3 protein: CAISAGTVVEGGYTF
J gene: TRBJ2-1; D gene: NA; V gene: TRBV20-1; clone size: NA; CDR3 DNA: TGCAGTGCAATATACAATGAGCAGTTCTTC; CDR3 protein: CSAIYNEQFF
J gene: TRBJ2-7; D gene: TRBD2; V gene: TRBV15; clone size: NA; CDR3 DNA: TGTGCCACCAGCAGAGGACCGGGACTAGCGCCTACCTACGAGCAGTACTTC; CDR3 protein: CATSRGPGLAPTYEQYF
J gene: TRBJ2-7; D gene: TRBD1; V gene: TRBV30; clone size: NA; CDR3 DNA: TGTGCCTGGGGGACCGGGACAGGGCGACACGAGCAGTACTTC; CDR3 protein: CAWGTGTGRHEQYF
J gene: TRBJ1-1; D gene: NA; V gene: TRBV5-1; clone size: NA; CDR3 DNA: TGCGCCAGCAGCTTGGGCCCTCGGCAGGGAAACACTGAAGCTTTCTTT; CDR3 protein: CASSLGPRQGNTEAFF
J gene: TRBJ2-6; D gene: TRBD1; V gene: TRBV5-1; clone size: NA; CDR3 DNA: TGCGCCAGCAGGAAACAGGGGGCGGCAGGGGCCAACGTCCTGACTTTC; CDR3 protein: CASRKQGAAGANVLTF
J gene: TRBJ2-2; D gene: TRBD2; V gene: TRBV9; clone size: once; CDR3 DNA: TGTGCCAGCAGCCCAAGGACTAGCGTCGGTCTCACCGGGGAGCTGTTTTTT; CDR3 protein: CASSPRTSVGLTGELFF
J gene: TRBJ1-6; D gene: NA; V gene: TRBV4-3; clone size: NA; CDR3 DNA: TGCGCCAGCAGCCAAGAGAAGGGAGGGCTGCGTCTCCCCCTCCACTTT; CDR3 protein: CASSQEKGGLRLPLHF
J gene: TRBJ1-2; D gene: TRBD1; V gene: TRBV4-1; clone size: NA; CDR3 DNA: TGCGCCAGCAGCTTCCGTACCGGGACAGATGGCTACACCTTC; CDR3 protein: CASSFRTGTDGYTF
J gene: TRBJ1-6; D gene: NA; V gene: TRBV9; clone size: NA; CDR3 DNA: TGTGCCAGCAGCCCCAGGCCGGAGGGCGGCCCCTCACACTTT; CDR3 protein: CASSPRPEGGPSHF
J gene: TRBJ2-1; D gene: NA; V gene: TRBV9; clone size: NA; CDR3 DNA: TGTGCCAGCAGCGTAGCTTGGGGTCTTTCGGGGTTCAATGAGCAGTTCTTC; CDR3 protein: CASSVAWGLSGFNEQFF
J gene: TRBJ2-1; D gene: NA; V gene: TRBV30; clone size: NA; CDR3 DNA: TGTGCCTGGAGTGTACCCGGGGTACACTCCTACAATGAGCAGTTCTTC; CDR3 protein: CAWSVPGVHSYNEQFF
J gene: TRBJ1-2; D gene: NA; V gene: TRBV5-6; clone size: NA; CDR3 DNA: TGTGCCAGCAGCTTAGTGGGCAGGGGTAGGTCTGGCTACACCTTC; CDR3 protein: CASSLVGRGRSGYTF
J gene: TRBJ1-2; D gene: TRBD1; V gene: TRBV5-6; clone size: NA; CDR3 DNA: TGTGCCAGCAGCCCTGGGACAGGGGGCGACTATGGCTACACCTTC; CDR3 protein: CASSPGTGGDYGYTF
J gene: TRBJ1-1; D gene: NA; V gene: TRBV18; clone size: NA; CDR3 DNA: TGTGCCAGCTCACCCCCGGGAGCGAACACTGAAGCTTTCTTT; CDR3 protein: CASSPPGANTEAFF
J gene: TRBJ1-6; D gene: NA; V gene: TRBV9; clone size: NA; CDR3 DNA: TGTGCCAGCAGCGTAGAGCTGCCAGGGTATAATTCACCCCTCCACTTT; CDR3 protein: CASSVELPGYNSPLHF
J gene: TRBJ2-2; D gene: NA; V gene: TRBV5-8; clone size: NA; CDR3 DNA: TGTGCCAGCAGCTTGGATCAGGGGGGAGTCTTGGGGGAGCTGTTTTTT; CDR3 protein: CASSLDQGGVLGELFF
J gene: TRBJ1-2; D gene: NA; V gene: TRBV3-1/TRBV3-2; clone size: NA; CDR3 DNA: TGTGCCAGCAGCCAAGATCGAACAGGGCTGGGGTATGGCTACACCTTC; CDR3 protein: CASSQDRTGLGYGYTF
J gene: TRBJ1-2; D gene: NA; V gene: TRBV19; clone size: NA; CDR3 DNA: TGTGCCAGTAGTATCCGAAGGGGGAACTATGGCTACACCTTC; CDR3 protein: CASSIRRGNYGYTF
J gene: TRBJ2-1; D gene: TRBD2; V gene: TRBV6-5; clone size: NA; CDR3 DNA: TGTGCCAGCGCCTCTAGCGGGGGGGCGCACAATGAGCAGTTCTTC; CDR3 protein: CASASSGGAHNEQFF
J gene: TRBJ1-5; D gene: TRBD1; V gene: TRBV18; clone size: NA; CDR3 DNA: TGTGCCAGCTCACAAACGGGACAGGGGAATCAGCCCCAGCATTTT; CDR3 protein: CASSQTGQGNQPQHF
J gene: TRBJ1-2; D gene: TRBD1; V gene: TRBV4-1; clone size: NA; CDR3 DNA: TGCGCCAGCAGCCAGTTGATTAAGGGGGCTCGGTCCTATGGCTACACCTTC; CDR3 protein: CASSQLIKGARSYGYTF
J gene: TRBJ2-7; D gene: TRBD2; V gene: TRBV19; clone size: NA; CDR3 DNA: TGTGCCACCTTGGGGGGGACTAGCGGGACCTACGAGCAGTACTTC; CDR3 protein: CATLGGTSGTYEQYF
J gene: TRBJ2-7; D gene: TRBD2; V gene: TRBV25-1; clone size: NA; CDR3 DNA: TGTGCCAGCAGACTAGCGGGGTACGAGCAGTACTTC; CDR3 protein: CASRLAGYEQYF
J gene: TRBJ2-1; D gene: TRBD2; V gene: TRBV6-5; clone size: NA; CDR3 DNA: TGTGCCAGCAGTACGAGCGGGGGGGCTTGGAATGAGCAGTTCTTC; CDR3 protein: CASSTSGGAWNEQFF
J gene: TRBJ1-2; D gene: TRBD1; V gene: TRBV18; clone size: NA; CDR3 DNA: TGTGCCAGCTCACCAGGTCCTTTTGGACAGGGACACTATGGCTACACCTTC; CDR3 protein: CASSPGPFGQGHYGYTF
J gene: TRBJ1-4; D gene: NA; V gene: TRBV7-2; clone size: NA; CDR3 DNA: TGTGCCAGCAGCTTATACCCAGCGGGCGCGGGGGAAAAACTGTTTTTT; CDR3 protein: CASSLYPAGAGEKLFF
J gene: TRBJ1-5; D gene: NA; V gene: TRBV7-2; clone size: NA; CDR3 DNA: TGTGCCAGCAGCCCCGGGTCGCTCGGGAATCAGCCCCAGCATTTT; CDR3 protein: CASSPGSLGNQPQHF
J gene: TRBJ1-6; D gene: TRBD1; V gene: TRBV7-2; clone size: NA; CDR3 DNA: TGTGCCAGCAGCCCGGGACAGGGAGGGGCAGGTTCACCCCTCCACTTT; CDR3 protein: CASSPGQGGAGSPLHF
J gene: TRBJ1-1; D gene: NA; V gene: TRBV6-6; clone size: NA; CDR3 DNA: TGTGCCAGCAGTTACCGCACTGACAGGGAAGCTTTCTTT; CDR3 protein: CASSYRTDREAFF
J gene: TRBJ1-5; D gene: TRBD1; V gene: TRBV2; clone size: once; CDR3 DNA: TGTGCCAGCAGGGTTGGACAGGGGGCCCAGCCCCAGCATTTT; CDR3 protein: CASRVGQGAQPQHF
J gene: TRBJ1-3; D gene: NA; V gene: TRBV25-1; clone size: NA; CDR3 DNA: TGTGCCAGCAGTGATCGCCGCGCTGGAAACACCATATATTTT; CDR3 protein: CASSDRRAGNTIYF
J gene: TRBJ2-1; D gene: TRBD2; V gene: TRBV28; clone size: once; CDR3 DNA: TGTGCCAGCAGTCTCTCTAGCGGGGGATCCTACAATGAGCAGTTCTTC; CDR3 protein: CASSLSSGGSYNEQFF
J gene: TRBJ1-2; D gene: NA; V gene: TRBV5-4; clone size: NA; CDR3 DNA: TGTGCCAGCAGCCACCCAGAATTCTATGGCTACACCTTC; CDR3 protein: CASSHPEFYGYTF
J gene: TRBJ1-2; D gene: NA; V gene: TRBV2; clone size: NA; CDR3 DNA: TGTGCCAGCAGTCAAGGTGTTAGCTATGGCTACACCTTC; CDR3 protein: CASSQGVSYGYTF
J gene: TRBJ1-1; D gene: NA; V gene: TRBV19; clone size: NA; CDR3 DNA: TGTGCCAGTAGGGCATTGCTCACAGGGATGAACACTGAAGCTTTCTTT; CDR3 protein: CASRALLTGMNTEAFF